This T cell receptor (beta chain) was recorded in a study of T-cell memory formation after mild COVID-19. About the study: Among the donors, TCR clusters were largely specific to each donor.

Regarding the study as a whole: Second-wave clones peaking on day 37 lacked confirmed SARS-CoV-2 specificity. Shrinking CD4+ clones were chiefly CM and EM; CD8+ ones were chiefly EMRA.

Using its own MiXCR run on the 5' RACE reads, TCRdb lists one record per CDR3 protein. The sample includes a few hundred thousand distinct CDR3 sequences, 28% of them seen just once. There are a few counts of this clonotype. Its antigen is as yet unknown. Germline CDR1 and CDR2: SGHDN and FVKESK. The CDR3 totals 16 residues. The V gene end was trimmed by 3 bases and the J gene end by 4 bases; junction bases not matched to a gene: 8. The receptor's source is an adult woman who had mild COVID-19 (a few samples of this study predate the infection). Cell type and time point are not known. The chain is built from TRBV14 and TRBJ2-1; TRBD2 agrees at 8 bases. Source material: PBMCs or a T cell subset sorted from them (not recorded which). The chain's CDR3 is CASSQNRLASYNEQFF. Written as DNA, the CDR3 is TGTGCCAGCAGCCAGAACAGACTAGCGAGTTACAATGAGCAGTTCTTC.